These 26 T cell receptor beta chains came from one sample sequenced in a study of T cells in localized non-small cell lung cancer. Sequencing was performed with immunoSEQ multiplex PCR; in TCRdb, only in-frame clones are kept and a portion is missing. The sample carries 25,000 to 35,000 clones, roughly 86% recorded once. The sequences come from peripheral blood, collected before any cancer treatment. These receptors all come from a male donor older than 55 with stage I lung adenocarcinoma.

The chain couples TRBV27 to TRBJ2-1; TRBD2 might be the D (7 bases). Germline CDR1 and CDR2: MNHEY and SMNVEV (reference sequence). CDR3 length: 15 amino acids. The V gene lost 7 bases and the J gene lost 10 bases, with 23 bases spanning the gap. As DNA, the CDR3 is TGTGCCAGCACCCCATGGCAGGGAACGGGGGGCGAGCAGTTCTTC. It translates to CASTPWQGTGGEQFF.

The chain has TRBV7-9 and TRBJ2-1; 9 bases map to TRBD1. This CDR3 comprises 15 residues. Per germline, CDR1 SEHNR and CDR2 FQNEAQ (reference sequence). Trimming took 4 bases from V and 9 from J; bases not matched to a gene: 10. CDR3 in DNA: TGTGCCAGCAGCTCCACCGGGACAGGGCTCGGTGAGCAGTTCTTC. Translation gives CASSSTGTGLGEQFF. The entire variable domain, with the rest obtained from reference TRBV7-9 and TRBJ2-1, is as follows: DTGVSQNPRHKITKRGQNVTFRCDPISEHNRLYWYRQTLGQGPEFLTYFQNEAQLEKSRLLSDRFSAERPKGSFSTLEIQRTEQGDSAMYLCASSSTGTGLGEQFFGPGTRLTVL.

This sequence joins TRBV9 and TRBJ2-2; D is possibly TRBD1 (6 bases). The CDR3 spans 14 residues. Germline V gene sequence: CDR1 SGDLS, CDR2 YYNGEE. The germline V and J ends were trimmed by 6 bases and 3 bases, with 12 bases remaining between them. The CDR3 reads CASTQGLDTGELFF. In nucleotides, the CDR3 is TGTGCCAGCACACAGGGCCTTGACACCGGGGAGCTGTTTTTT.

The CDR3 here is CASSEKGRTNQPQHF. The CDR3 DNA is TGTGCCAGCAGTGAAAAAGGCAGAACCAATCAGCCCCAGCATTTT. The J gene is TRBJ1-5, the V gene TRBV6-1; D is uncertain. V was shortened by 2 bases and J by 3 bases, with 11 bases between the two germline ends. Germline CDR1 MNHNS, CDR2 SASEGT. There are 15 residues in the CDR3.

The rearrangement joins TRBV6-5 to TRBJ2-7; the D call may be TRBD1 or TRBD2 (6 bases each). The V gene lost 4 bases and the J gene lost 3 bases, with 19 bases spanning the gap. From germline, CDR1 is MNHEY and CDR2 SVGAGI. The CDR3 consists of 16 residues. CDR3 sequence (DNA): TGTGCCAGCAGTTCCCGTAGTACGGGGGCAGTCTACGAGCAGTACTTC. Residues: CASSSRSTGAVYEQYF.

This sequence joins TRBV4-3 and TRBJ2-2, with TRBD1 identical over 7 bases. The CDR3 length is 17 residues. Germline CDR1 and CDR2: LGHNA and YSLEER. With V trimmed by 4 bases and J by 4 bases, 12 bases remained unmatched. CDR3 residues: CASSRRFDRQGTGELFF. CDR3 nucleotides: TGCGCCAGCAGCCGCCGTTTCGATCGACAGGGCACCGGGGAGCTGTTTTTT.

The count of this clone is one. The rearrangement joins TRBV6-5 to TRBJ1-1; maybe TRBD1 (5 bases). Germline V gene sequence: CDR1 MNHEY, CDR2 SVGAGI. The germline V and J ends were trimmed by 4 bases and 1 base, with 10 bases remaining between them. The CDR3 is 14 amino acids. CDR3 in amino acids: CASSSGLSNTEAFF. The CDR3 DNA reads TGTGCCAGCAGTTCGGGACTGTCGAACACTGAAGCTTTCTTT.

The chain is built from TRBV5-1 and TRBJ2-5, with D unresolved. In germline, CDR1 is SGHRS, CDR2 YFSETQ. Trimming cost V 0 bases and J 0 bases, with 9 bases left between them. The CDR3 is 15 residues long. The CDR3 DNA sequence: TGCGCCAGCAGCTTGGAGGGATTGGACCAAGAGACCCAGTACTTC. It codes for CASSLEGLDQETQYF.

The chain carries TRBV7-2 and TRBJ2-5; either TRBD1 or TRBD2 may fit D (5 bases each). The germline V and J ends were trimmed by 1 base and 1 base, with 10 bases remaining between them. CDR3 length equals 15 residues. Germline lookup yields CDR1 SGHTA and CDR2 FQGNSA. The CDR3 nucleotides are TGTGCCAGCAGCTTAGGTCCGGGGCTCCAAGAGACCCAGTACTTC. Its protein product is CASSLGPGLQETQYF.

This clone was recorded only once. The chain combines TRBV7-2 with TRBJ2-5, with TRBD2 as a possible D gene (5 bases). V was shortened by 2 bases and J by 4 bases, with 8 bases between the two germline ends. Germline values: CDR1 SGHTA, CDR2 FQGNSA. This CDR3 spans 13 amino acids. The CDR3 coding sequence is TGTGCCAGCAGCTTACGGGGTGGAGAGACCCAGTACTTC. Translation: CASSLRGGETQYF.

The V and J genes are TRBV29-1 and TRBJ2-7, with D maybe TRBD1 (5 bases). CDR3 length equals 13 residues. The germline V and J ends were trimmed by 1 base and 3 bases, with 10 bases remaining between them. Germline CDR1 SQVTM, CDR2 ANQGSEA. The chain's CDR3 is CSVEAVQGYEQYF. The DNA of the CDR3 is TGCAGCGTTGAAGCAGTCCAGGGCTACGAGCAGTACTTC.

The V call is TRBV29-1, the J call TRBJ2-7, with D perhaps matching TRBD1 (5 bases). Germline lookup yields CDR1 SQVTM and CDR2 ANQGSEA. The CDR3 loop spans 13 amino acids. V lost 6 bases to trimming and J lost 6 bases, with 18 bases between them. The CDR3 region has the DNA TGCAGCGTCCAAACACTCCAGGGAAGCGAGCAGTACTTC. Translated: CSVQTLQGSEQYF.

The CDR3 nucleotides are TGTGCCAGCAGCCCACAGGACAGGGACTATGGCGGCTACACCTTC. Amino acid sequence: CASSPQDRDYGGYTF. The chain combines TRBV9 with TRBJ1-2; 8 bases map to TRBD1. The CDR3 consists of 15 residues. V trimming: 4 bases; J trimming: 8 bases; junction bases outside the gene matches: 13. The germline V gene encodes CDR1 SGDLS and CDR2 YYNGEE.

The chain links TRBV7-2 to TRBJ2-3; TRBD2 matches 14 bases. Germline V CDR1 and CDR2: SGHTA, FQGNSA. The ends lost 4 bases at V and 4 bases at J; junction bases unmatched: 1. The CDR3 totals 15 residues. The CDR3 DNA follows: TGTGCCAGCAGCTCGGGACTAGCGGGGGCAGATACGCAGTATTTT. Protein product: CASSSGLAGADTQYF.

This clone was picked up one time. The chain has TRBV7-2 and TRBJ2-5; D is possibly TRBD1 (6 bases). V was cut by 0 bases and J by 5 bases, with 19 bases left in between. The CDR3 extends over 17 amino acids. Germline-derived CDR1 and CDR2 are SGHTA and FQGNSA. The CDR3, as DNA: TGTGCCAGCAGCTTAGCGGCACAGGGTGGGGGTCGGGAGACCCAGTACTTC. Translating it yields CASSLAAQGGGRETQYF.

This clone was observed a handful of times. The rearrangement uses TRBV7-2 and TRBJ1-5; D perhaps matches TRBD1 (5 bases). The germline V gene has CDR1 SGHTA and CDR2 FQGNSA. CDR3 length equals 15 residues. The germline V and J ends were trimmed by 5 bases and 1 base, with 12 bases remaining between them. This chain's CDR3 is CASSRGGSSNQPQHF. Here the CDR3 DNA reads TGTGCCAGCAGCCGGGGGGGGTCGAGCAATCAGCCCCAGCATTTT.

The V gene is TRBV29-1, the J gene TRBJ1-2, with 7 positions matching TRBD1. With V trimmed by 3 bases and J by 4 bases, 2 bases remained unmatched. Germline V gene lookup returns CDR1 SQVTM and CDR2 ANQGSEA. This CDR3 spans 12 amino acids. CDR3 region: CSVERDSYGYTF. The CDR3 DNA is TGCAGCGTTGAGAGGGACAGCTATGGCTACACCTTC.

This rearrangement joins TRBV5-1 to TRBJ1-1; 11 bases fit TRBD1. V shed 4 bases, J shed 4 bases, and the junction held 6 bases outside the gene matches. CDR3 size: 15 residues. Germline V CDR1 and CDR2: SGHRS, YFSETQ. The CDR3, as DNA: TGCGCCAGCAGCGTCGGACAGGGGGCGGCCACTGAAGCTTTCTTT. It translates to CASSVGQGAATEAFF. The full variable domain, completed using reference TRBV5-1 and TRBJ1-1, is KAGVTQTPRYLIKTRGQQVTLSCSPISGHRSVSWYQQTPGQGLQFLFEYFSETQRNKGNFPGRFSGRQFSNSRSEMNVSTLELGDSALYLCASSVGQGAATEAFFGQGTRLTVV.

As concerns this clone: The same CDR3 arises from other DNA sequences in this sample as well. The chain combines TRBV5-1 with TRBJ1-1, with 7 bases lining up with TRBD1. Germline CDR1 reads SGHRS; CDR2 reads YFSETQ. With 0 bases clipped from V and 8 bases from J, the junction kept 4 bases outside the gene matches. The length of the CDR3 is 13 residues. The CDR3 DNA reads TGCGCCAGCAGCTTGGACCTAGGGGGCGAAGCTTTCTTT. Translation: CASSLDLGGEAFF.

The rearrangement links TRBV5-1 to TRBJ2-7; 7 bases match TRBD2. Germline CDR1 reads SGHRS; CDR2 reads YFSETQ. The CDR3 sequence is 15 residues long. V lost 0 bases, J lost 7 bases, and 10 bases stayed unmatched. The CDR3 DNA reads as TGCGCCAGCAGCTTGGCCCCGGGAGGACCGGGGGAGCAGTACTTC. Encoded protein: CASSLAPGGPGEQYF.

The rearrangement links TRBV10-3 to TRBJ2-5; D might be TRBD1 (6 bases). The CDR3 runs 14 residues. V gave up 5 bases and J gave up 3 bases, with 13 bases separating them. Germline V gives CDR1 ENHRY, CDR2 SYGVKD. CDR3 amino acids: CAISQWGPEETQYF. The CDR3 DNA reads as TGTGCCATCAGTCAGTGGGGGCCTGAAGAGACCCAGTACTTC.

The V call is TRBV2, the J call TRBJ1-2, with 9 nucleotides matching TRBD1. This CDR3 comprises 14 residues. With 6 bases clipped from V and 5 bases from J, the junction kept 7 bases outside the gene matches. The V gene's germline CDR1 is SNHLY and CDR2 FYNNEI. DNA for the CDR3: TGTGCCAGCAGGAGTCAGACAGGGGGGTATGGCTACACCTTC. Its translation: CASRSQTGGYGYTF.

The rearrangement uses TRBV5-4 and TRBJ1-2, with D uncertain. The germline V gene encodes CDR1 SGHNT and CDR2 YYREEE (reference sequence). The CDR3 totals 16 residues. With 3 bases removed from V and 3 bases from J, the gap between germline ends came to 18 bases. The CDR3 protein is CASSSATTYEYYGYTF. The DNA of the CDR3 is TGTGCCAGCAGCTCGGCAACCACATACGAATACTATGGCTACACCTTC.

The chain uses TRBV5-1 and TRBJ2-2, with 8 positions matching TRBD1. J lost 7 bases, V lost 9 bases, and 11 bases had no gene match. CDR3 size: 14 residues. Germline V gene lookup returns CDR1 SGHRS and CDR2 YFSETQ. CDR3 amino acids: CATSQGAWGGELFF. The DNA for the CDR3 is TGCGCCACCTCGCAGGGGGCGTGGGGCGGGGAGCTGTTTTTT.

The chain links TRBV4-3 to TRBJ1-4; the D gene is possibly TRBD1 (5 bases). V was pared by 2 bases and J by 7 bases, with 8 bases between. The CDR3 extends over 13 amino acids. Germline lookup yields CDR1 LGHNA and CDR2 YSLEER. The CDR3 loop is CASSQIGGEKLFF. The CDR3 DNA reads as TGCGCCAGCAGCCAAATCGGGGGTGAAAAACTGTTTTTT.

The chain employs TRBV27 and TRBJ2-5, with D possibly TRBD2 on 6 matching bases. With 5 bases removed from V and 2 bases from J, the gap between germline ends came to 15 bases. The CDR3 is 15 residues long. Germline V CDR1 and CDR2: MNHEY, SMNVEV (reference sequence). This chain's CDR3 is CASSSLSGIQETQYF. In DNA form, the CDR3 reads TGTGCCAGCAGTAGCCTTAGCGGCATTCAAGAGACCCAGTACTTC.